This TCR beta chain was observed in a study of T cell repertoires in cytomegalovirus infection. Turning to the study itself: It was the public TCR beta signatures that indicated both CMV infection and matching HLA type. Study-wide findings and caveats: Cumulative public TCR beta family frequency identified carriers of CMV plus the relevant HLA. What dominated the ex vivo response were HLA-C-restricted CMV-specific TCR beta clonotypes.

Comment on this clonotype: Its target is not known.

Via MiXCR, TCRdb re-called the reads, giving one row per CDR3 protein. Of 150,000 to 200,000 distinct CDR3 sequences listed, about 15% are singletons. V was trimmed by 5 bases and J by 0 bases, leaving 13 bases between them. CDR1 is SGHTA, CDR2 FQGTGA, per germline. The CDR3 spans 15 residues. The source material was CD8+ T cells from PBMCs. The chain couples TRBV7-3 to TRBJ1-1; possibly TRBD1 for D (5 bases). The receptor comes from a human donor in good health (CMV status not recorded). Some clones in this sample may be carry-over from other donors' samples. The CDR3 here is CASSPAGPLNTEAFF. CDR3 nucleotides: TGTGCCAGCAGCCCTGCGGGACCGTTGAACACTGAAGCTTTCTTT.